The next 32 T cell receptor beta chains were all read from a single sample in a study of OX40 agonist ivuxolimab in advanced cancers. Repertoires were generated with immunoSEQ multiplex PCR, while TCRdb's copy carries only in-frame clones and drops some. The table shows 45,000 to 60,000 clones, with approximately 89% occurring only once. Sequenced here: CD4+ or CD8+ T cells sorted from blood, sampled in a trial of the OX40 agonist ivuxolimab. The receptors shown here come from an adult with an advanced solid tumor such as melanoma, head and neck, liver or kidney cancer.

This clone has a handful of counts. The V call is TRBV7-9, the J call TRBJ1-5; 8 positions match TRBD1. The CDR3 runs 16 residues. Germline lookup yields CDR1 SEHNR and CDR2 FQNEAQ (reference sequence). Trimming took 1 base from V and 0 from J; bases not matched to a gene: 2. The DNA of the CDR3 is TGTGCCAGCAGCTTAGGGACAGGGAGTAGCAATCAGCCCCAGCATTTT. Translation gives CASSLGTGSSNQPQHF.

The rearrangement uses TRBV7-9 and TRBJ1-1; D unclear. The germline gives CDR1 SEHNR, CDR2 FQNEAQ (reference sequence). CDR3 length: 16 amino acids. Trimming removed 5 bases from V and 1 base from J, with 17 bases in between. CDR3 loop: CASSLYPRPKNTEAFF. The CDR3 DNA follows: TGTGCCAGCAGCCTGTATCCAAGGCCTAAGAACACTGAAGCTTTCTTT.

CDR3 in DNA: TGTGCCAGTACCACCGCCGGCTACAGAGTTAATCAGCCCCAGCATTTT. It translates to CASTTAGYRVNQPQHF. The chain couples TRBV19 to TRBJ1-5; D is unclear. Germline V gene lookup returns CDR1 LNHDA and CDR2 SQIVND (reference sequence). With 7 bases removed from V and 4 bases from J, the gap between germline ends came to 20 bases. CDR3 size: 16 residues.

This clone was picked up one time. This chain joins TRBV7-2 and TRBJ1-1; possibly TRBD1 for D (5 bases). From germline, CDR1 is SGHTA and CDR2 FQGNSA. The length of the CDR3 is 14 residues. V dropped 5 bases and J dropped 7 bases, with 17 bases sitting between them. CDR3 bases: TGTGCCAGCAGCGCCGGCCGGGCAGGGCTTGAAGCTTTCTTT. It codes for CASSAGRAGLEAFF.

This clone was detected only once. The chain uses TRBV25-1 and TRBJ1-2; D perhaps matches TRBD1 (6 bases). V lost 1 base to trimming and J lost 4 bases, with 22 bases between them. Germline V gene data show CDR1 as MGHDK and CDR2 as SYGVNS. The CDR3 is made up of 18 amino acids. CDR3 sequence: CASSESFSSSGDGYGYTF. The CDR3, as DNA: TGTGCCAGCAGTGAATCCTTTTCCTCCTCAGGGGATGGCTATGGCTACACCTTC.

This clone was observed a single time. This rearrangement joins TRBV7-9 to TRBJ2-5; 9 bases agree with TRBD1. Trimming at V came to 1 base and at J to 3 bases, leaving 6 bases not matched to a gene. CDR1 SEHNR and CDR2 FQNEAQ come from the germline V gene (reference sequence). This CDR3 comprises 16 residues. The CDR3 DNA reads TGTGCCAGCAGCTTAGTCTCGTGGACAGGGGAAGAGACCCAGTACTTC. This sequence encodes CASSLVSWTGEETQYF. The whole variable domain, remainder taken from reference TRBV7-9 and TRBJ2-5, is DTGVSQNPRHKITKRGQNVTFRCDPISEHNRLYWYRQTLGQGPEFLTYFQNEAQLEKSRLLSDRFSAERPKGSFSTLEIQRTEQGDSAMYLCASSLVSWTGEETQYFGPGTRLLVL.

CDR3 nucleotides: TGTGCCAGCAGCCAAGTATTACGGGAGGCCATGAACACTGAAGCTTTCTTT. Its protein product is CASSQVLREAMNTEAFF. J is TRBJ1-1 and V is TRBV4-2; D not certain. V lost 1 base and J lost 0, with 15 bases in between. Germline V gene sequence: CDR1 LGHNA, CDR2 YNFKEQ. The length of the CDR3 is 17 residues.

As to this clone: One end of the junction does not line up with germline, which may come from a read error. The CDR3 loop is CASSRGLAGNTGELFF. Here the CDR3 DNA reads TGTGCTAGCAGCCGCGGGCTAGCAGGAAACACCGGGGAGCTGTTTTTT. The chain links TRBV7-7 to TRBJ2-2, with D maybe TRBD2 (5 bases). Germline CDR1 reads SSHAT; CDR2 reads FNYEAQ (reference sequence). This CDR3 comprises 16 residues.

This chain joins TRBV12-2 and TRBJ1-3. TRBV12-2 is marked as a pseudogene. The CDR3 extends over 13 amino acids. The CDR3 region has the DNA TGTGCGCTGGGGGGGAACTCTGGAAACACCATATATTTT. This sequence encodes CALGGNSGNTIYF.

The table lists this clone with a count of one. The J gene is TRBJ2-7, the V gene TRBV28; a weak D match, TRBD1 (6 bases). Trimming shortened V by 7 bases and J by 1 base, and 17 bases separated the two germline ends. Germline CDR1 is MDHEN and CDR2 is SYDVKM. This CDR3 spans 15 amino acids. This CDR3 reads CASTNPGQTSYEQYF. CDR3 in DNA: TGTGCCAGCACCAACCCCGGACAGACATCCTACGAGCAGTACTTC.

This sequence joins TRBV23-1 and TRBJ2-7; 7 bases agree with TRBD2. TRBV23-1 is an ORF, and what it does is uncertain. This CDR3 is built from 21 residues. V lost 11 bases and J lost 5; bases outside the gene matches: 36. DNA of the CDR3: TGCGCCGGACCGTCTCCAATTGACAGTACTTTGGAGCGGCGGGAGCTCGACGAGCAGTACTTC. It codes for CAGPSPIDSTLERRELDEQYF.

The CDR3: CASSSTGNSNQPQHF. CDR3 coding DNA: TGTGCCAGCAGCTCGACAGGGAATAGCAATCAGCCCCAGCATTTT. The V call is TRBV11-2, the J call TRBJ1-5; 7 bases agree with TRBD1. Germline CDR1 SGHAT, CDR2 FQNNGV. The CDR3 has 15 residues. Losses at the gene ends were 4 bases for V and 0 bases for J; bases not matched to a gene: 3.

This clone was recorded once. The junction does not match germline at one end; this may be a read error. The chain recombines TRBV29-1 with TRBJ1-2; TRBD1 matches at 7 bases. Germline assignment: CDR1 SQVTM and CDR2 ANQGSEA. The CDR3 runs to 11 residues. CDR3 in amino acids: CGVDRVYGYTF. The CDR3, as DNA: TGCGGCGTTGACAGGGTCTATGGCTACACCTTC. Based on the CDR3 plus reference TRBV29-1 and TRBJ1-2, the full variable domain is SAVISQKPSRDICQRGTSLTIQCQVDSQVTMMFWYRQQPGQSLTLIATANQGSEATYESGFVIDKFPISRPNLTFSTLTVSNMSPEDSSIYLCGVDRVYGYTFGSGTRLTVV.

The DNA of the CDR3 is TGTGCCAGCACCCTAGGGACAGGGGACACAGATACGCAGTATTTT. Its translation: CASTLGTGDTDTQYF. The chain joins TRBV28 to TRBJ2-3; TRBD1 matches at 10 bases. The J segment lost 2 bases and the V segment lost 7 bases, leaving 6 bases of the junction unmatched. In germline, CDR1 is MDHEN, CDR2 SYDVKM. The CDR3 length is 15 residues.

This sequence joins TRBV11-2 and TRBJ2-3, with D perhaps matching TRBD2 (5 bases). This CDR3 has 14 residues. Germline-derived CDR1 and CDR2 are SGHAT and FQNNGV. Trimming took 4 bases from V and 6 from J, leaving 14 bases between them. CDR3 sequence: CASSSRGRMDTQYF. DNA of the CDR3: TGTGCCAGCAGCTCCCGCGGGCGAATGGATACGCAGTATTTT.

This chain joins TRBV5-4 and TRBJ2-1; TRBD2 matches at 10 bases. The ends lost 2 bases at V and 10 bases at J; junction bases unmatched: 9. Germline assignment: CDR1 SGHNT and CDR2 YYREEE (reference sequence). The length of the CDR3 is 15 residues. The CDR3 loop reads CASSFRTSGSWEQFF. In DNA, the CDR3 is TGTGCCAGCAGCTTCCGGACTAGCGGTAGTTGGGAGCAGTTCTTC.

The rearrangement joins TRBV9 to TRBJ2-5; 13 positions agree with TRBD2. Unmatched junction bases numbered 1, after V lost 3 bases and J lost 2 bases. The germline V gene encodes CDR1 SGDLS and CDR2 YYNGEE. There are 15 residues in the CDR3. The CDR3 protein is CASSAGLAGQETQYF. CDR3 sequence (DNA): TGTGCCAGCAGCGCGGGACTAGCGGGGCAAGAGACCCAGTACTTC.

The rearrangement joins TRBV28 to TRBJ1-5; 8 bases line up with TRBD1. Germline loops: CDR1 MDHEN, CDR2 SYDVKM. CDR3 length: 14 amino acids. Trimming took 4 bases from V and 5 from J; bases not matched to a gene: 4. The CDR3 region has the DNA TGTGCCAGCAGTTCCCGACAGGGGCATCAGCCCCAGCATTTT. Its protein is CASSSRQGHQPQHF. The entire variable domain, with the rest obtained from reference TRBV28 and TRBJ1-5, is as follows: DVKVTQSSRYLVKRTGEKVFLECVQDMDHENMFWYRQDPGLGLRLIYFSYDVKMKEKGDIPEGYSVSREKKERFSLILESASTNQTSMYLCASSSRQGHQPQHFGDGTRLSIL.

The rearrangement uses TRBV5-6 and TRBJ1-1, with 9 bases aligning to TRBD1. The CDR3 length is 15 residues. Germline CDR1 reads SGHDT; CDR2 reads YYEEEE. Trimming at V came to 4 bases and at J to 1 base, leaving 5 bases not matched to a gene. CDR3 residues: CASSTPGQGNTEAFF. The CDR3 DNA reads TGTGCCAGCAGCACCCCGGGACAGGGGAACACTGAAGCTTTCTTT.

The DNA for the CDR3 is TGTGCCAGCACGCCCGGGACAGGGTACTACGAGCAGTACTTC. Its translation is CASTPGTGYYEQYF. The gene calls are TRBV21-1 and TRBJ2-7; the listed D gene, TRBD1, was not tested against the DNA. TRBV21-1 is a pseudogene. This CDR3 is 14 amino acids long.

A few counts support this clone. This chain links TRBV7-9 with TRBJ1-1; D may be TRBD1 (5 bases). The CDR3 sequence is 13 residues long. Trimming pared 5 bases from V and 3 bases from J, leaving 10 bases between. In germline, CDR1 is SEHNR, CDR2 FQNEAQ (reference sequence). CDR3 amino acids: CASSVQGDTEAFF. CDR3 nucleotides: TGTGCCAGCAGCGTGCAGGGTGACACTGAAGCTTTCTTT.

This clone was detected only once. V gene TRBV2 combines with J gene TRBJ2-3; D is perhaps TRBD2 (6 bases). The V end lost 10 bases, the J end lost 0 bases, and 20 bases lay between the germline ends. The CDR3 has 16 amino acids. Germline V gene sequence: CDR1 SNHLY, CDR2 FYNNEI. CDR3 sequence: CATTLWAGRSTDTQYF. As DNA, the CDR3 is TGTGCCACCACCCTATGGGCAGGGAGGAGCACAGATACGCAGTATTTT.

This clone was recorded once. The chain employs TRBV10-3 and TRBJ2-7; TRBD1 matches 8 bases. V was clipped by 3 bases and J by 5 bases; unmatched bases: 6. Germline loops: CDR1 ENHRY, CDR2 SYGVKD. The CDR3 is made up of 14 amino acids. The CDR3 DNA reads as TGTGCCATCAGTGATTCGAACAGGGGGGACGAGCAGTACTTC. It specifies CAISDSNRGDEQYF.

The CDR3, as DNA: TGTGCCAGCAGCGTAGGGGGGTCGGACACCGGGGAGCTGTTTTTT. It is translated as CASSVGGSDTGELFF. The J gene is TRBJ2-2, the V gene TRBV5-6; D is perhaps TRBD1 or TRBD2 (6 bases each). Germline loops: CDR1 SGHDT, CDR2 YYEEEE. The CDR3 consists of 15 residues. V lost 4 bases and J lost 3, with 13 bases in between.

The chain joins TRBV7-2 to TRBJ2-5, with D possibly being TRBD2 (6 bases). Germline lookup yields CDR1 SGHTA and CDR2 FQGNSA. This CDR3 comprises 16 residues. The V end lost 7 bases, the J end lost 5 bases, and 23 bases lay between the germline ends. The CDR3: CASTLIGLGGRETQYF. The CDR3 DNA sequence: TGTGCCAGCACCCTAATCGGTCTGGGAGGAAGGGAGACCCAGTACTTC.

In DNA, the CDR3 is TGTGCCAGCAGCTTGGAATTGGGGACAGGCCTCTACACCATATATTTT. Encoded protein: CASSLELGTGLYTIYF. This chain links TRBV5-4 with TRBJ1-3, with 8 bases fitting TRBD1. V shed 0 bases, J shed 8 bases, and the junction held 10 bases outside the gene matches. The CDR3 has 16 amino acids. Germline-derived CDR1 and CDR2 are SGHNT and YYREEE (reference sequence).

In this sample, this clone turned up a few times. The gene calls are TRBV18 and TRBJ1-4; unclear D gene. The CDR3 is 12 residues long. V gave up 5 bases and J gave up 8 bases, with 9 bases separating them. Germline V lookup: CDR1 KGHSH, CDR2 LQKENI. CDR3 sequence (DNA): TGTGCCAGCTCAGCTGGACGGGAAAAACTGTTTTTT. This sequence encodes CASSAGREKLFF.

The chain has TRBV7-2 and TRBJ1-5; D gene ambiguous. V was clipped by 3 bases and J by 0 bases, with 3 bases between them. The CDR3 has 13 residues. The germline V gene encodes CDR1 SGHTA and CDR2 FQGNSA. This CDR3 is CASSFYSNQPQHF. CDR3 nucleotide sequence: TGTGCCAGCAGCTTTTATAGCAATCAGCCCCAGCATTTT.

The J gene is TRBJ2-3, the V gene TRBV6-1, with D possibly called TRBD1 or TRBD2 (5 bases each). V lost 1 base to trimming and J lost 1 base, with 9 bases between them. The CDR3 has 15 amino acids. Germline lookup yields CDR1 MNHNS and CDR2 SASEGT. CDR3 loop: CASSEGVGGTDTQYF. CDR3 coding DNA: TGTGCCAGCAGTGAAGGGGTGGGGGGCACAGATACGCAGTATTTT.

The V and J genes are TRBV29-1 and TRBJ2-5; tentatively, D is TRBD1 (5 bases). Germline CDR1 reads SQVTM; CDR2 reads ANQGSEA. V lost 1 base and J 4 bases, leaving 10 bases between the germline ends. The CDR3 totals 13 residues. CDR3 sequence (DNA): TGCAGCGTTGAAGGACAGTCCTCAGAGACCCAGTACTTC. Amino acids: CSVEGQSSETQYF.

Here the CDR3 reads CASSLAFLGDEKLFF. The CDR3, as DNA: TGCGCCAGCAGCTTGGCCTTTTTGGGGGATGAAAAACTGTTTTTT. The chain employs TRBV4-3 and TRBJ1-4; maybe TRBD1 (5 bases). Trimming cost V 5 bases and J 6 bases, with 16 bases left between them. This CDR3 is built from 15 residues. From germline, CDR1 is LGHNA and CDR2 YSLEER.

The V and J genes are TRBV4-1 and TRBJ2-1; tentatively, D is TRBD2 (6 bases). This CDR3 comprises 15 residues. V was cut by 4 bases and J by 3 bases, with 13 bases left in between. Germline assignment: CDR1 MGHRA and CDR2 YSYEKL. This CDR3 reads CASSPPGVSYNEQFF. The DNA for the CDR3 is TGCGCCAGCAGCCCACCGGGGGTGAGCTACAATGAGCAGTTCTTC.